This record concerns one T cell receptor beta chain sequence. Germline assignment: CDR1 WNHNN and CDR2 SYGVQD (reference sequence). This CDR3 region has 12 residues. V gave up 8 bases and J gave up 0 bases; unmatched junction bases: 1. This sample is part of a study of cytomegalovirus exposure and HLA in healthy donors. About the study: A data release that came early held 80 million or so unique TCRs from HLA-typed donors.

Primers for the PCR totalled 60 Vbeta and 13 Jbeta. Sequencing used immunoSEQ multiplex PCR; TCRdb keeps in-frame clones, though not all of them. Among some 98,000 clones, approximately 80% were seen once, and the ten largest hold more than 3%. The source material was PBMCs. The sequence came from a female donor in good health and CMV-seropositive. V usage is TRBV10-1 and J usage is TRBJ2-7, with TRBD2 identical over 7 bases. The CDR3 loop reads CASGTTSYEQYF. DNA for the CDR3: TGCGCCAGCGGGACTACCTCCTACGAGCAGTACTTC.